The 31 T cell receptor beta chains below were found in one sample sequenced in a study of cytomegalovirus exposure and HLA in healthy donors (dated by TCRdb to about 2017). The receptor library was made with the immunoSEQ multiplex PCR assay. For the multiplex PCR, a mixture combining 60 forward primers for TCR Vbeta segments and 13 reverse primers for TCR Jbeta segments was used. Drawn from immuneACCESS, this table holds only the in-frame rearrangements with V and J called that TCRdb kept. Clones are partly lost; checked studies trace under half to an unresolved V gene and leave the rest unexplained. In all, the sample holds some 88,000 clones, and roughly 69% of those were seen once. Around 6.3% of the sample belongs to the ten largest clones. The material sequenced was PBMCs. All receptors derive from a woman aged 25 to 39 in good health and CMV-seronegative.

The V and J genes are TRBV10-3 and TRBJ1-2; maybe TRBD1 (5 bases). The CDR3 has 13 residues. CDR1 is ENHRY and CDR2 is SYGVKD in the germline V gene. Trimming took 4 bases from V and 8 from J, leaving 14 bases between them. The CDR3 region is CAISGLDGGGYTF. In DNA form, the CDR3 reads TGTGCCATCAGTGGACTGGACGGGGGGGGCTACACCTTC.

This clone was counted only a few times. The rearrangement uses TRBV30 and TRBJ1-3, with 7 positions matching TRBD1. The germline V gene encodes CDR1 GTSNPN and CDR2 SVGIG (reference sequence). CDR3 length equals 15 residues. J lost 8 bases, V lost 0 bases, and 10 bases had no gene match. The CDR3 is CAWSVLVPGTDTIYF. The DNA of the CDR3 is TGTGCCTGGAGTGTACTGGTTCCCGGGACAGACACCATATATTTT.

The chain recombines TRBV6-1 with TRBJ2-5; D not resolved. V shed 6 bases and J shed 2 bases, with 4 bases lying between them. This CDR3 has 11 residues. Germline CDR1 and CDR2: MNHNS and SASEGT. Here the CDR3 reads CASRQQETQYF. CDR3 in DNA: TGTGCCAGCAGACAGCAAGAGACCCAGTACTTC.

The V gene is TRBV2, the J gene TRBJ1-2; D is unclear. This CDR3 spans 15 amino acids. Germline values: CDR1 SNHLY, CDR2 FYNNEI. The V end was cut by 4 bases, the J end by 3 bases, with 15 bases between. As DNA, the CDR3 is TGTGCCAGCAGTGCCGAGCCGGGAATGGACTATGGCTACACCTTC. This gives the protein CASSAEPGMDYGYTF.

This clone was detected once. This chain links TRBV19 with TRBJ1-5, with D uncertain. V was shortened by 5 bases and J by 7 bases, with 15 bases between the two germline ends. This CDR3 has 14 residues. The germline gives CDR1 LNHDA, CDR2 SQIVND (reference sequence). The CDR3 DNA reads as TGTGCCAGTAGTCCCCCTCGACCGGGACAGCCCCAGCATTTT. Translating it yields CASSPPRPGQPQHF. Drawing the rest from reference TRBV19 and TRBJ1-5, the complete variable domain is DGGITQSPKYLFRKEGQNVTLSCEQNLNHDAMYWYRQDPGQGLRLIYYSQIVNDFQKGDIAEGYSVSREKKESFPLTVTSAQKNPTAFYLCASSPPRPGQPQHFGDGTRLSIL.

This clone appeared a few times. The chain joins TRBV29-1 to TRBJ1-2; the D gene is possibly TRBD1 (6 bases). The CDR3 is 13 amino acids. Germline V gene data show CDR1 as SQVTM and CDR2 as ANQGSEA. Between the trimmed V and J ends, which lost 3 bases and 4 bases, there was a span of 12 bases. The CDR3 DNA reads TGCAGCGTTGACAGGGGTAGAGGCTATGGCTACACCTTC. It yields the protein CSVDRGRGYGYTF.

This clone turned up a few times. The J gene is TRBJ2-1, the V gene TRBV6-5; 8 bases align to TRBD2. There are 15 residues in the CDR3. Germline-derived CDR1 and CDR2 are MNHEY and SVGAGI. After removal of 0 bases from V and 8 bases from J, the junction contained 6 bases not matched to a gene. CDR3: CASSYSRGGRDEQFF. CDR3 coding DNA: TGTGCCAGCAGTTACTCCCGGGGGGGGCGTGATGAGCAGTTCTTC.

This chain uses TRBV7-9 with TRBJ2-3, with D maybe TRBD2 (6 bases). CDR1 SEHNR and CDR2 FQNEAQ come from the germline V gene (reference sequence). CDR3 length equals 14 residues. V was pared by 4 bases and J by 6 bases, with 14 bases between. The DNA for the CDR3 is TGTGCCAGCAGCTCGGGACTGCACAAGGATACGCAGTATTTT. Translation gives CASSSGLHKDTQYF.

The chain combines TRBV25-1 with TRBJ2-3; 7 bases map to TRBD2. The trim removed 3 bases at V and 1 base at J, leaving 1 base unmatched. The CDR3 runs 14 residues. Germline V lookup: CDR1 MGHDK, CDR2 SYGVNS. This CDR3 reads CASSEGGGTDTQYF. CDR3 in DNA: TGTGCCAGCAGTGAGGGGGGGGGCACAGATACGCAGTATTTT.

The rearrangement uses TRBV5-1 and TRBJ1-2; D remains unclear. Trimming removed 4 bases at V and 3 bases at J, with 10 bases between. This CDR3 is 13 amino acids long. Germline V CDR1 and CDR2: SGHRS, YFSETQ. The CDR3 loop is CASSLAEDYGYTF. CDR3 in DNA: TGCGCCAGCAGCCTGGCGGAGGACTATGGCTACACCTTC.

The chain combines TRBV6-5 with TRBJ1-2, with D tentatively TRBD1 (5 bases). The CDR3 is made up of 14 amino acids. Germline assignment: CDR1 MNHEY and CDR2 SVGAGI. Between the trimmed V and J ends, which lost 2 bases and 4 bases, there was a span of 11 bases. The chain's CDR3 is CASSYDGAGYGYTF. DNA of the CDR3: TGTGCCAGCAGTTACGATGGGGCAGGCTATGGCTACACCTTC.

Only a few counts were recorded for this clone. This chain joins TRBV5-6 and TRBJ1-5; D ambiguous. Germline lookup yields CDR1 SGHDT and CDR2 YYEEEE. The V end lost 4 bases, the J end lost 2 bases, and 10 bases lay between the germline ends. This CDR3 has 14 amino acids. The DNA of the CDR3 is TGTGCCAGCAGCGGATACCGGGGCAATCAGCCCCAGCATTTT. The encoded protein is CASSGYRGNQPQHF.

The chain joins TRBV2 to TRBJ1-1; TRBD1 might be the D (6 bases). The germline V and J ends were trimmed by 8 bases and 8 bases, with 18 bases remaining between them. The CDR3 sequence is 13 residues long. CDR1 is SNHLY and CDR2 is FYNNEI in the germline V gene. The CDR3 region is CASRNDYRVEAFF. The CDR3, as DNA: TGTGCCAGCCGCAACGACTACAGGGTAGAAGCTTTCTTT. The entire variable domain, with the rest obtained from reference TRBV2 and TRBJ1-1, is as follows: EPEVTQTPSHQVTQMGQEVILRCVPISNHLYFYWYRQILGQKVEFLVSFYNNEISEKSEIFDDQFSVERPDGSNFTLKIRSTKLEDSAMYFCASRNDYRVEAFFGQGTRLTVV.

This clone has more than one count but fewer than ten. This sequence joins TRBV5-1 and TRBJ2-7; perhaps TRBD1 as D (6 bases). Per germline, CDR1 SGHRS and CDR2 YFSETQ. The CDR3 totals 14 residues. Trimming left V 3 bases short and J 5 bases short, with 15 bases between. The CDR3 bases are TGCGCCAGCAGCTACTGGGGGCGAGGGGACGAGCAGTACTTC. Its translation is CASSYWGRGDEQYF. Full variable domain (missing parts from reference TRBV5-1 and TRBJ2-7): KAGVTQTPRYLIKTRGQQVTLSCSPISGHRSVSWYQQTPGQGLQFLFEYFSETQRNKGNFPGRFSGRQFSNSRSEMNVSTLELGDSALYLCASSYWGRGDEQYFGPGTRLTVT.

The DNA of the CDR3 is TGTGCCAGCAGTACCAACGGGGGGCTTTATGGCTACACCTTC. This codes for CASSTNGGLYGYTF. This chain connects TRBV7-2 to TRBJ1-2, with D tentatively TRBD1 (6 bases). V lost 6 bases, J lost 5 bases, and 16 bases lay in between. Germline loops: CDR1 SGHTA, CDR2 FQGNSA. The CDR3 totals 14 residues.

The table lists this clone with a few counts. This CDR3 reads CASSVASGDVNEQFF. The CDR3 DNA reads as TGTGCCAGCAGTGTCGCTAGCGGGGATGTCAATGAGCAGTTCTTC. V gene TRBV6-4 combines with J gene TRBJ2-1; 9 bases match TRBD2. J was trimmed by 6 bases and V by 4 bases; bases with no gene match: 7. There are 15 residues in the CDR3. Germline CDR1 and CDR2: MRHNA and SNTAGT.

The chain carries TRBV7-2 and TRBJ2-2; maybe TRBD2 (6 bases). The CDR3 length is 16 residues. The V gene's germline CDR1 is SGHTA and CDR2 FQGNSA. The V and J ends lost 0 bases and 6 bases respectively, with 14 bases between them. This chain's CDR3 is CASSLAATSVSGELFF. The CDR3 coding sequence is TGTGCCAGCAGCTTAGCAGCGACTAGTGTTTCCGGGGAGCTGTTTTTT. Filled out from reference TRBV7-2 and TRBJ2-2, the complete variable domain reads GAGVSQSPSNKVTEKGKDVELRCDPISGHTALYWYRQSLGQGLEFLIYFQGNSAPDKSGLPSDRFSAERTGGSVSTLTIQRTQQEDSAVYLCASSLAATSVSGELFFGEGSRLTVL.

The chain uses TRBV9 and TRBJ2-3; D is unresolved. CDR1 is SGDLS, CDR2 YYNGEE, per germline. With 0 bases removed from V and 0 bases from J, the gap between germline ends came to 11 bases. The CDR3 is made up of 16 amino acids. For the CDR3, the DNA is TGTGCCAGCAGCGTAGTCGGCGGTCCTAGCACAGATACGCAGTATTTT. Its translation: CASSVVGGPSTDTQYF.

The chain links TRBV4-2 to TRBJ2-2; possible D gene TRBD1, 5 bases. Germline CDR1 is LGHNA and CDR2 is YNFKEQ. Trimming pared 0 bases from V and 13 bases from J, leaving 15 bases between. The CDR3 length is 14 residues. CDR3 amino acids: CASSQDPGQRMLFF. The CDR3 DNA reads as TGTGCCAGCAGCCAAGATCCAGGGCAAAGAATGCTGTTTTTT.

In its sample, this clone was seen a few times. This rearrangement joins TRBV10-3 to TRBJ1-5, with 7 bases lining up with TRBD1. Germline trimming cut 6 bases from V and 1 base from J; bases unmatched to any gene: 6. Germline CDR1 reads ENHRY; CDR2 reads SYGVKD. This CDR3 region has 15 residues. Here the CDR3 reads CAISADRASNQPQHF. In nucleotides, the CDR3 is TGTGCCATCAGCGCCGACAGGGCCAGCAATCAGCCCCAGCATTTT.

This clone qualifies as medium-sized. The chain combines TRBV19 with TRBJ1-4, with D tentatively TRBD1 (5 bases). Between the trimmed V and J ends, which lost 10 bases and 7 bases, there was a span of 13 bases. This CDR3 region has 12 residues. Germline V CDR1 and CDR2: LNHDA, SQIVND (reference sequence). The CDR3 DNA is TGTGCCACAGGGCTTTCGGGTGAAAAACTGTTTTTT. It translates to CATGLSGEKLFF.

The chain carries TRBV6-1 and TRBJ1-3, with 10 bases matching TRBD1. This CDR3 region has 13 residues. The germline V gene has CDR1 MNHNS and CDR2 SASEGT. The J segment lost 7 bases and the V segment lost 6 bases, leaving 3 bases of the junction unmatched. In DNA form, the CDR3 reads TGTGCCAGCAGGAGGACAGGGGGGAACACCATATATTTT. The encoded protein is CASRRTGGNTIYF.

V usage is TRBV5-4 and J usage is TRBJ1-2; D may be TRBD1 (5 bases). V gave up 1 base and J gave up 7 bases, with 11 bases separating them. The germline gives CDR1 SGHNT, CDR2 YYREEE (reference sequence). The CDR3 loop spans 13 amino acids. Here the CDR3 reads CASSLRGASGYTF. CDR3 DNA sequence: TGTGCCAGCAGCTTGAGGGGCGCGAGTGGCTACACCTTC.

This chain's CDR3 is CAGRATSGREEQYF. CDR3 in DNA: TGTGCCGGAAGAGCCACTAGCGGGAGGGAAGAGCAGTACTTC. The V and J genes are TRBV11-2 and TRBJ2-7; TRBD2 agrees at 13 bases. This CDR3 region has 14 residues. Germline assignment: CDR1 SGHAT and CDR2 FQNNGV. The trim removed 11 bases at V and 7 bases at J, leaving 11 bases unmatched.

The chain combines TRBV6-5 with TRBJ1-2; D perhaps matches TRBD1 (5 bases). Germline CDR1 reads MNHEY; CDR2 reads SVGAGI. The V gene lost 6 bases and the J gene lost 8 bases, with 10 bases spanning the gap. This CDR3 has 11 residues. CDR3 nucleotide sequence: TGTGCCAGCAGGCACGGGGGGGGCTACACCTTC. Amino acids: CASRHGGGYTF.

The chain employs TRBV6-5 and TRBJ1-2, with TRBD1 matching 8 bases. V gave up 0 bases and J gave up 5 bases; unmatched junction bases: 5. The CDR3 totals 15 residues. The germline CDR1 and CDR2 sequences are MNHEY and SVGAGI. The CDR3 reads CASSYSITGGYGYTF. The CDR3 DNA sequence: TGTGCCAGCAGTTACTCGATTACAGGGGGGTATGGCTACACCTTC.

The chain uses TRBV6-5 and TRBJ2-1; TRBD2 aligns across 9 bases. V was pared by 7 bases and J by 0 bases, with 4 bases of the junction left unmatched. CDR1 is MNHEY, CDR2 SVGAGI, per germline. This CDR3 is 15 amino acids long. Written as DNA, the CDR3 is TGTGCCAGCACTAGCGGGGCCATCTCCTACAATGAGCAGTTCTTC. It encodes CASTSGAISYNEQFF.

The CDR3 DNA follows: TGTGCCAGCAGTTCCCGGACAGGGAGGACTGAAGCTTTCTTT. Translating it yields CASSSRTGRTEAFF. V usage is TRBV6-5 and J usage is TRBJ1-1; 8 nucleotides agree with TRBD1. Germline values: CDR1 MNHEY, CDR2 SVGAGI. Trimming took 4 bases from V and 5 from J; bases not matched to a gene: 6. This CDR3 is built from 14 residues.

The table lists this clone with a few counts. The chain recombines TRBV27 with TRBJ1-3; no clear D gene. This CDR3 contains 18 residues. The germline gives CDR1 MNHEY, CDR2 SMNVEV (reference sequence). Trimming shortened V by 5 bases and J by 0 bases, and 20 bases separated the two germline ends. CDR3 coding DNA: TGTGCCAGCAGTCCCTATCCCCCCGACACCAACTCTGGAAACACCATATATTTT. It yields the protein CASSPYPPDTNSGNTIYF.

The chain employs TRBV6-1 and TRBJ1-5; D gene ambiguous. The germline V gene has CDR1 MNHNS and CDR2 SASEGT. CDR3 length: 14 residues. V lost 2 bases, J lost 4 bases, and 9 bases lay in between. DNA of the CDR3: TGTGCCAGCAGTGAACCCCACATGAATCAGCCCCAGCATTTT. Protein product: CASSEPHMNQPQHF.

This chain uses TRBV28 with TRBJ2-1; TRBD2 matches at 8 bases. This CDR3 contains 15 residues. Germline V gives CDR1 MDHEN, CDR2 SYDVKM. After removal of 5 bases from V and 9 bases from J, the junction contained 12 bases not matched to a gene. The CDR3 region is CASSPTSGGPSEQFF. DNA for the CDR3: TGTGCCAGCAGTCCTACTTCGGGAGGGCCGAGTGAGCAGTTCTTC.